These T cell receptor beta chains were read from a single sample in a study of blood T cell repertoires in COVID-19. The table came from immunoSEQ multiplex PCR; TCRdb's copy has only in-frame clones and leaves some out. The profile shows about 180,000 clones, over 75% of them singletons. Sequences were obtained from peripheral blood. The receptors were sampled from a woman aged 80 or over with acute or convalescent COVID-19. CDR3s include the opening cysteine and the closing phenylalanine or tryptophan. Each record gives: CDR3 protein, CDR3 DNA, J gene, clone size, V gene, D gene. D genes are given only for firm matches. Size is stated for part of the rows, as once, few or many counts, or as a class when the clone is expanded.

CASSLGASGGLDTQYF,TGCGCCAGCAGCTTGGGGGCCTCAGGAGGGTTAGATACGCAGTATTTT,TRBJ2-3,once,TRBV5-1,.
CASSRTGETQYF,TGTGCCAGCAGCCGAACCGGGGAGACCCAGTACTTC,TRBJ2-5,.,TRBV5-5,.
CASTVNSYEQYF,TGTGCCAGCACGGTCAACTCCTACGAGCAGTACTTC,TRBJ2-7,.,TRBV6-5,.
CASSSPTGSNQPQHF,TGTGCCAGCAGCTCCCCGACAGGAAGCAATCAGCCCCAGCATTTT,TRBJ1-5,.,TRBV7-8,.
CASSFTGQGGRQVETQYF,TGTGCCAGCAGTTTTACCGGACAGGGGGGCAGGCAGGTAGAGACCCAGTACTTC,TRBJ2-5,.,TRBV27,TRBD1
CASSHLWASGSSYNEQFF,TGCGCCAGCAGCCACCTCTGGGCCAGCGGGAGCTCCTACAATGAGCAGTTCTTC,TRBJ2-1,few,TRBV4-3,TRBD2
CASSQDVGTVANYGYTF,TGCGCCAGCAGCCAAGATGTTGGTACAGTCGCTAACTATGGCTACACCTTC,TRBJ1-2,.,TRBV4-1,.
CASSRGTSGLSYEQYF,TGTGCCAGCAGCCGCGGGACTAGCGGGCTTTCCTACGAGCAGTACTTC,TRBJ2-7,.,TRBV7-9,TRBD2
CASSAGTGSEQPQHF,TGTGCCAGCTCGGCAGGGACAGGGAGTGAGCAGCCCCAGCATTTT,TRBJ1-5,.,TRBV18,TRBD1
CATSRVPGVAGYTF,TGTGCCACCAGCAGAGTTCCGGGGGTTGCTGGCTACACCTTC,TRBJ1-2,.,TRBV15,.
CAISELGDTVNSNQPQHF,TGTGCCATCAGTGAGTTGGGGGACACGGTAAATAGCAATCAGCCCCAGCATTTT,TRBJ1-5,.,TRBV10-3,.
CSASFRNEQFF,TGCAGTGCTAGTTTCCGCAATGAGCAGTTCTTC,TRBJ2-1,.,TRBV20-1,.
CASSPRETQYF,TGTGCCAGCTCACCCAGAGAGACCCAGTACTTC,TRBJ2-5,once,TRBV18,.
CASSSSGPQYF,TGTGCCAGCAGCTCGAGTGGGCCCCAGTACTTC,TRBJ2-5,once,TRBV5-6,.
CASSVEVGQGAGGYTF,TGTGCCAGCAGCGTAGAAGTAGGACAGGGGGCTGGTGGCTACACCTTC,TRBJ1-2,.,TRBV9,TRBD1
CASSLRARLAGGSEQFF,TGTGCCAGCAGCTTAAGGGCCCGACTAGCGGGAGGTAGTGAGCAGTTCTTC,TRBJ2-1,.,TRBV7-3,TRBD2
CASSEAGGNEQFF,TGTGCCAGCAGCGAGGCGGGAGGGAATGAGCAGTTCTTC,TRBJ2-1,.,TRBV9,TRBD2
CASSPKVRGVEAFF,TGCGCCAGCAGCCCGAAGGTCCGGGGGGTTGAAGCTTTCTTT,TRBJ1-1,.,TRBV4-3,.
CAWGTGITYEQYF,TGTGCCTGGGGGACGGGGATTACCTACGAGCAGTACTTC,TRBJ2-7,.,TRBV30,.
CAWNMGGNQPQHF,TGTGCCTGGAATATGGGAGGCAATCAGCCCCAGCATTTT,TRBJ1-5,.,TRBV30,.
CASSRTSGEFMSEQYF,TGTGCCAGCAGCCGGACTAGCGGGGAATTCATGAGCGAGCAGTACTTC,TRBJ2-7,.,TRBV7-2,TRBD2
CASTPYRENYGYTF,TGTGCCAGTACCCCATACCGGGAGAACTATGGCTACACCTTC,TRBJ1-2,.,TRBV19,.
CASSLQGAGGGTYEQYF,TGCGCCAGCAGCTTACAGGGGGCCGGCGGCGGGACCTACGAGCAGTACTTC,TRBJ2-7,.,TRBV5-1,TRBD1
CASGLPLPAGGGGTQYF,TGTGCTAGTGGTTTGCCCCTCCCCGCGGGGGGGGGCGGTACGCAGTATTTT,TRBJ2-3,.,TRBV12-5,TRBD2
CASSFSSQGGSGELFF,TGTGCCAGCAGCTTTAGTAGCCAGGGAGGATCCGGGGAGCTGTTTTTT,TRBJ2-2,.,TRBV7-3,.
CASSPLRTNEKLFF,TGTGCCAGCAGCCCCTTGCGGACTAATGAAAAACTGTTTTTT,TRBJ1-4,.,TRBV11-2,.
CAWTGGWGYEQYF,TGTGCCTGGACAGGGGGCTGGGGCTACGAGCAGTACTTC,TRBJ2-7,medium-sized,TRBV30,TRBD1
CASSLDLENTIYF,TGTGCCAGCAGCTTGGACTTGGAAAACACCATATATTTT,TRBJ1-3,.,TRBV7-8,.
CATPRGTGELFF,TGCGCCACACCCAGGGGCACCGGGGAGCTGTTTTTT,TRBJ2-2,.,TRBV5-1,.
CASSATAFSGNTIYF,TGTGCCAGCAGTGCAACAGCTTTCTCTGGAAACACCATATATTTT,TRBJ1-3,.,TRBV27,.
CASSIGGQGFEKLFF,TGTGCCAGTAGTATTGGGGGACAGGGATTCGAAAAACTGTTTTTT,TRBJ1-4,.,TRBV19,TRBD1
CASSPQGAGTGELFF,TGCGCCAGCAGCCCCCAGGGGGCGGGCACCGGGGAGCTGTTTTTT,TRBJ2-2,.,TRBV4-3,TRBD1
CASSPPSGGGDTQYF,TGTGCCAGCAGCCCTCCTAGCGGAGGGGGGGATACGCAGTATTTT,TRBJ2-3,once,TRBV7-9,.
CASSLVAGGRTDTQYF,TGTGCCAGCAGCTTGGTAGCGGGAGGGCGCACAGATACGCAGTATTTT,TRBJ2-3,.,TRBV5-6,TRBD2
CASRLTSGGETQYF,TGCGCCAGCAGGCTGACTAGCGGGGGAGAGACCCAGTACTTC,TRBJ2-5,.,TRBV4-1,TRBD2
CASSQAGGLYNEQFF,TGCGCCAGCAGCCAAGCCGGGGGTCTCTACAATGAGCAGTTCTTC,TRBJ2-1,.,TRBV4-1,.
CASSLRPLAGGRETQYF,TGTGCCAGCAGCTTGCGGCCACTAGCGGGGGGGCGGGAGACCCAGTACTTC,TRBJ2-5,.,TRBV7-2,TRBD2
CASSLSRGTWDTQYF,TGTGCCAGCAGTTTATCTAGAGGCACCTGGGATACGCAGTATTTT,TRBJ2-3,.,TRBV27,.
CASSLGGHSYNEQFF,TGTGCCAGCTCCCTCGGTGGGCACTCCTACAATGAGCAGTTCTTC,TRBJ2-1,few,TRBV18,.
CASSQDPRRGDTQYF,TGCGCCAGCAGCCAAGATCCGAGAAGAGGAGATACGCAGTATTTT,TRBJ2-3,few,TRBV4-1,.
CASSLGGAKNSPLHF,TGTGCCAGCAGCTTGGGGGGCGCGAAGAATTCACCCCTCCACTTT,TRBJ1-6,.,TRBV5-4,.
CAISDIDRGAGYTF,TGTGCCATCAGCGATATCGACAGGGGTGCTGGCTACACCTTC,TRBJ1-2,.,TRBV10-3,TRBD1
CSVVSGRVAYEQYF,TGCAGCGTGGTTAGCGGCAGGGTGGCCTACGAGCAGTACTTC,TRBJ2-7,.,TRBV29-1,.
CASSRLDTQYF,TGTGCCAGCAGTCGTCTAGATACGCAGTATTTT,TRBJ2-3,.,TRBV21-1,.
CASSSLLGSDEQYF,TGTGCCAGCAGCTCCCTTTTGGGGAGCGACGAGCAGTACTTC,TRBJ2-7,once,TRBV7-2,.